A single sample is the source of the 16 T cell receptor beta chains below, sequenced in a study of blood T cell repertoires in COVID-19. The method was immunoSEQ multiplex PCR; TCRdb's version includes in-frame clones alone and lacks a portion of them. The data hold about 480,000 clones, with 88% observed a single time. The sequencing sample was made of PBMCs or T cells enriched from blood (not recorded which). These TCRs come from a woman in her sixties or seventies who had recovered from COVID-19.

The CDR3 nucleotides are TGTGCCAGCTCACCGGGGGACTTGAGGGAGCAGTACTTC. It translates to CASSPGDLREQYF. This chain uses TRBV18 with TRBJ2-7; a possible D gene is TRBD2 (6 bases). The CDR3 is made up of 13 amino acids. V was trimmed by 3 bases and J by 7 bases, leaving 13 bases between them. Germline V CDR1 and CDR2: KGHSH, LQKENI. Full variable domain (rest looked up from reference TRBV18 and TRBJ2-7): NAGVMQNPRHLVRRRGQEARLRCSPMKGHSHVYWYRQLPEEGLKFMVYLQKENIIDESGMPKERFSAEFPKEGPSILRIQQVVRGDSAAYFCASSPGDLREQYFGPGTRLTVT.

V is TRBV6-5 and J is TRBJ2-1; 8 bases match TRBD2. This CDR3 comprises 14 residues. J lost 1 base, V lost 10 bases, and 6 bases had no gene match. Per the germline V gene, CDR1 is MNHEY and CDR2 is SVGAGI. This chain's CDR3 is CATHTGGSYNEQFF. CDR3 sequence (DNA): TGTGCCACGCATACGGGGGGGTCCTACAATGAGCAGTTCTTC.

This chain links TRBV24-1 with TRBJ2-3, with 8 positions matching TRBD2. Germline CDR1 is KGHDR and CDR2 is SFDVKD. The CDR3 is made up of 13 amino acids. V shed 9 bases, J shed 2 bases, and the junction held 3 bases outside the gene matches. The CDR3 DNA follows: TGTGCCACCCAGCGGGGGCCCACAGATACGCAGTATTTT. Amino acid sequence: CATQRGPTDTQYF.

CDR3 region: CASSQGQGTIKETQYF. CDR3 in DNA: TGCGCCAGCAGCCAAGGACAGGGCACAATTAAAGAGACCCAGTACTTC. The chain employs TRBV4-1 and TRBJ2-5; 7 bases are shared with TRBD1. With V trimmed by 1 base and J by 3 bases, 8 bases remained unmatched. There are 16 residues in the CDR3. Germline V gene data show CDR1 as MGHRA and CDR2 as YSYEKL.

The chain combines TRBV5-1 with TRBJ2-5; TRBD1 matches at 9 bases. Germline V gene lookup returns CDR1 SGHRS and CDR2 YFSETQ. After removal of 3 bases from V and 5 bases from J, the junction contained 8 bases not matched to a gene. CDR3 length: 15 residues. CDR3 amino acids: CASSSTGGRGETQYF. DNA of the CDR3: TGCGCCAGCAGCTCAACAGGGGGCAGGGGGGAGACCCAGTACTTC. The full variable domain, in which reference TRBV5-1 and TRBJ2-5 provide the parts outside the CDR3, is KAGVTQTPRYLIKTRGQQVTLSCSPISGHRSVSWYQQTPGQGLQFLFEYFSETQRNKGNFPGRFSGRQFSNSRSEMNVSTLELGDSALYLCASSSTGGRGETQYFGPGTRLLVL.

The rearrangement joins TRBV27 to TRBJ1-1; D is perhaps TRBD1 (5 bases). CDR1 is MNHEY and CDR2 is SMNVEV in the germline V gene (reference sequence). V lost 6 bases and J 1 base, leaving 12 bases between the germline ends. The CDR3 covers 14 residues. The CDR3 DNA is TGTGCCAGCAGCCTCACCGACAGGAACACTGAAGCTTTCTTT. This codes for CASSLTDRNTEAFF.

V gene TRBV2 combines with J gene TRBJ1-4; TRBD1 agrees at 9 bases. V gave up 2 bases and J gave up 7 bases; unmatched junction bases: 5. The CDR3 extends over 15 amino acids. CDR1 is SNHLY and CDR2 is FYNNEI in the germline V gene. DNA of the CDR3: TGTGCCAGCAGTGAATGGGGACAGGGAGGTGAAAAACTGTTTTTT. The encoded protein is CASSEWGQGGEKLFF.

The sample holds one count of this clone. The chain has TRBV6-1 and TRBJ1-2; D is ambiguous. Per germline, CDR1 MNHNS and CDR2 SASEGT. The CDR3 is made up of 15 amino acids. V was cut by 2 bases and J by 0 bases, with 10 bases left in between. CDR3 bases: TGTGCCAGCAGTGAACGCAGGACTTCTAACTATGGCTACACCTTC. This encodes CASSERRTSNYGYTF.

V gene TRBV6-5 combines with J gene TRBJ2-5; D is possibly TRBD1 (6 bases). The CDR3 extends over 14 amino acids. The V and J ends lost 7 bases and 2 bases respectively, with 14 bases between them. CDR1 is MNHEY and CDR2 is SVGAGI in the germline V gene. The CDR3 DNA reads TGTGCCAGCAAACTACCAGGGGCGCAAGAGACCCAGTACTTC. As protein: CASKLPGAQETQYF.

The chain links TRBV14 to TRBJ1-1; 8 positions match TRBD1. CDR1 SGHDN and CDR2 FVKESK come from the germline V gene. The CDR3 length is 16 residues. The junction had 11 bases not matched to a gene; V was cut back by 8 bases and J by 0 bases. In DNA, the CDR3 is TGTGCCAGCGATGGACAGGGCCTAGGTGTGAACACTGAAGCTTTCTTT. It yields the protein CASDGQGLGVNTEAFF. Drawing the rest from reference TRBV14 and TRBJ1-1, the complete variable domain is EAGVTQFPSHSVIEKGQTVTLRCDPISGHDNLYWYRRVMGKEIKFLLHFVKESKQDESGMPNNRFLAERTGGTYSTLKVQPAELEDSGVYFCASDGQGLGVNTEAFFGQGTRLTVV.

The chain links TRBV19 to TRBJ1-1, with D unclear. Per germline, CDR1 LNHDA and CDR2 SQIVND (reference sequence). This CDR3 has 14 residues. The germline V and J ends were trimmed by 7 bases and 6 bases, with 18 bases remaining between them. Here the CDR3 DNA reads TGTGCCAGTAAAAGGTACAGTTCGATCCCTGAAGCTTTCTTT. Translated: CASKRYSSIPEAFF.

The CDR3 nucleotides read TGTGCCAGCAGTGAACAGGGGGCGGACTATGGCTACACCTTC. Amino acid sequence: CASSEQGADYGYTF. V gene TRBV25-1 combines with J gene TRBJ1-2; TRBD1 aligns across 8 bases. In germline, CDR1 is MGHDK, CDR2 SYGVNS. V shed 2 bases, J shed 3 bases, and the junction held 2 bases outside the gene matches. The CDR3 covers 14 residues.

The CDR3 region is CASSPGQGAVDYGYTF. CDR3 nucleotides: TGCGCCAGCAGCCCCGGACAGGGGGCGGTAGACTATGGCTACACCTTC. This chain joins TRBV5-1 and TRBJ1-2, with 11 bases matching TRBD1. Germline CDR1 reads SGHRS; CDR2 reads YFSETQ. Trimming cost V 4 bases and J 3 bases; bases outside gene matches: 8. The CDR3 has 16 residues.

The V call is TRBV10-3, the J call TRBJ2-1, with D unresolved. CDR3 size: 16 residues. CDR1 and CDR2 from the germline V gene are ENHRY and SYGVKD. Trimming cost V 4 bases and J 5 bases, with 18 bases left between them. CDR3 bases: TGTGCCATCAGTGGGCTTGCAGGCAGGCCAAACAATGAGCAGTTCTTC. It is translated as CAISGLAGRPNNEQFF.

The chain recombines TRBV5-6 with TRBJ1-3, with D perhaps matching TRBD1 (6 bases). Germline V gene data show CDR1 as SGHDT and CDR2 as YYEEEE. With 7 bases removed from V and 0 bases from J, the gap between germline ends came to 11 bases. The CDR3 totals 14 residues. The CDR3 sequence: CASRGASSGNTIYF. The CDR3 DNA sequence: TGTGCCAGCCGGGGGGCGAGCTCTGGAAACACCATATATTTT. The whole variable domain, filled in from reference TRBV5-6 and TRBJ1-3, reads DAGVTQSPTHLIKTRGQQVTLRCSPKSGHDTVSWYQQALGQGPQFIFQYYEEEERQRGNFPDRFSGHQFPNYSSELNVNALLLGDSALYLCASRGASSGNTIYFGEGSWLTVV.

The chain joins TRBV10-3 to TRBJ1-6; possibly TRBD1 for D (6 bases). Germline CDR1 and CDR2: ENHRY and SYGVKD. The CDR3 covers 15 residues. The V and J ends lost 0 bases and 6 bases respectively, with 9 bases between them. CDR3 nucleotides: TGTGCCATCAGTGAGTCGAGACAGGTTAATTCACCCCTCCACTTT. This gives the protein CAISESRQVNSPLHF.